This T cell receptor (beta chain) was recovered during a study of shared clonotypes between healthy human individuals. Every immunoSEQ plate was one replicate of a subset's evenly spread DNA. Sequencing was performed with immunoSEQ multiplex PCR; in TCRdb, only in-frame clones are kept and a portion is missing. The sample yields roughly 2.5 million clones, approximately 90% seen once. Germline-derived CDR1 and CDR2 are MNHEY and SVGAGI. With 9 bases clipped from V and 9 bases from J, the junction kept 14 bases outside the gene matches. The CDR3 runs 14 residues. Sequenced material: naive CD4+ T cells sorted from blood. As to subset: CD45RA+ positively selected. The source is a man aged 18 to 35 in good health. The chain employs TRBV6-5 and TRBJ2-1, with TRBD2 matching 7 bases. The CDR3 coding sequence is TGTGCCAGTGTTTCCGGGACTACGTCGAGTGAGCAGTTCTTC. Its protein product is CASVSGTTSSEQFF.